Below, one T cell receptor (beta chain) is given with its context. What it binds is unknown. This sample stems from a study of CD8+ T cells in alopecia areata. Study-level points and caveats: Tofacitinib delivered significant drops in scalp clonality and in expanded CD8+ clones among the top 100.

V lost 1 base and J lost 3, with 4 bases in between. Germline CDR1 SQVTM, CDR2 ANQGSEA. The CDR3 totals 12 residues. Sequencing templates came from extracted RNA that was reverse transcribed into cDNA. Method: immunoSEQ multiplex PCR; TCRdb's copy keeps in-frame clones and lacks some. The data contain 150,000 to 200,000 clones, more than 55% of them seen just once; the ten biggest clones take up around 3%. Treatment: oral pan-JAK inhibitor, 5-10 mg twice daily. Individuals with alopecia areata gave both lesional scalp punch biopsies and peripheral blood for collection. Specimen: CD4+ T cells sorted from blood, collected at week 4, from a patient treated with tofacitinib. This receptor was obtained from a human donor with alopecia areata. The genes are TRBV29-1 and TRBJ2-1; D call uncertain. This chain's CDR3 is CSVEGYYNEQFF. The CDR3 DNA is TGCAGCGTTGAAGGTTACTACAATGAGCAGTTCTTC.